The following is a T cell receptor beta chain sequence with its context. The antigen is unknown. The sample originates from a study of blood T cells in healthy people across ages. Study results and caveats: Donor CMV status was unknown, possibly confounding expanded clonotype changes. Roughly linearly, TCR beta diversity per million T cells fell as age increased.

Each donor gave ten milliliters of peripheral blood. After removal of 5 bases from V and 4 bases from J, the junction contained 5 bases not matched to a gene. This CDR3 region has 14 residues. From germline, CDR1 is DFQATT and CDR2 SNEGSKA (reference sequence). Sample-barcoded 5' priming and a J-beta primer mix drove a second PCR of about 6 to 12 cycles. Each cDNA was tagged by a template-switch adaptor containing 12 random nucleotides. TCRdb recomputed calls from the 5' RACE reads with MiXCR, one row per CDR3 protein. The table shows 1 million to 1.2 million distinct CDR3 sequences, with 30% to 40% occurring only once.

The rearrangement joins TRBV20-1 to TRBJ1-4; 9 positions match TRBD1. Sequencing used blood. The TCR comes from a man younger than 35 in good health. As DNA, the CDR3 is TGCAGTGCTGATCCGGGACAGGGTAATGAAAAACTGTTTTTT. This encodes CSADPGQGNEKLFF.